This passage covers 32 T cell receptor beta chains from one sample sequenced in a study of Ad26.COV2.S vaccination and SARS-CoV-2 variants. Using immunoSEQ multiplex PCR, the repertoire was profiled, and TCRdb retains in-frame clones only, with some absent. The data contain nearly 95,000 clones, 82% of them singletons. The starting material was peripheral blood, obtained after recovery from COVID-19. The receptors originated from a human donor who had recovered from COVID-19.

The CDR3: CASSVPGTSGRAGEQYF. The CDR3 nucleotides are TGTGCCAGCAGCGTTCCCGGGACTAGCGGGAGGGCAGGCGAGCAGTACTTC. The V and J genes are TRBV5-4 and TRBJ2-7; 16 bases agree with TRBD2. From germline, CDR1 is SGHNT and CDR2 YYREEE (reference sequence). With V trimmed by 4 bases and J by 6 bases, 10 bases remained unmatched. The CDR3 loop spans 17 amino acids.

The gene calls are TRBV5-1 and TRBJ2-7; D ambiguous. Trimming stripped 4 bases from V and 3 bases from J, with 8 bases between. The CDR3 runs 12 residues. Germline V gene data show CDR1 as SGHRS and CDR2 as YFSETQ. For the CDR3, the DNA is TGCGCCAGCAGCAACTACGGCTACGAGCAGTACTTC. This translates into CASSNYGYEQYF.

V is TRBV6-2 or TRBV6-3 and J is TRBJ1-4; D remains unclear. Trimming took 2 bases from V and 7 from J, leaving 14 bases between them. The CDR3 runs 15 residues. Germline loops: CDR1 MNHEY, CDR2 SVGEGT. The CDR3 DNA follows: TGTGCCAGCAGTTACCTTGCGAATCTGGCTGAAAAACTGTTTTTT. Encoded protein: CASSYLANLAEKLFF.

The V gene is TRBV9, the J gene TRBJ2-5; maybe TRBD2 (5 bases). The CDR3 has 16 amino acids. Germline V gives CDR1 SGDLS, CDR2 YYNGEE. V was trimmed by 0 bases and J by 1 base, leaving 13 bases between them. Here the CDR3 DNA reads TGTGCCAGCAGCGTAGGTTCTAGCAAGACCCAAGAGACCCAGTACTTC. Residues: CASSVGSSKTQETQYF. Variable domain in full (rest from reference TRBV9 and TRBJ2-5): DSGVTQTPKHLITATGQRVTLRCSPRSGDLSVYWYQQSLDQGLQFLIQYYNGEERAKGNILERFSAQQFPDLHSELNLSSLELGDSALYFCASSVGSSKTQETQYFGPGTRLLVL.

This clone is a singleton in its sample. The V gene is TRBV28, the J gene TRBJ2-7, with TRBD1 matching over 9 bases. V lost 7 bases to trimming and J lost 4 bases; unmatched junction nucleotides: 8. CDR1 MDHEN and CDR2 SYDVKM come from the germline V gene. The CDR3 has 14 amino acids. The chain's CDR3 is CASTVGTGWYEQYF. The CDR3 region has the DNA TGTGCCAGCACCGTCGGGACAGGGTGGTACGAGCAGTACTTC.

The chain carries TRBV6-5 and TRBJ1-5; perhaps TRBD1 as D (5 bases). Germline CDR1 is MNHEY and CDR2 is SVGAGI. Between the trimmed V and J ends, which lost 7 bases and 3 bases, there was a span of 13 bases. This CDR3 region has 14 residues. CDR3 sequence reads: CASTFRQNNQPQHF. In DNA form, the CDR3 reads TGTGCCAGCACCTTCCGACAGAACAATCAGCCCCAGCATTTT.

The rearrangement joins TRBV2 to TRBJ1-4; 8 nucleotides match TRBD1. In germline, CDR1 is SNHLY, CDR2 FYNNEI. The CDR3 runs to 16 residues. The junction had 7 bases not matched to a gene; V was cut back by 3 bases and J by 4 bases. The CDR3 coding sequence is TGTGCCAGCAGTGACGCCAGGGGGCTTGGTAATGAAAAACTGTTTTTT. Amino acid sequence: CASSDARGLGNEKLFF.

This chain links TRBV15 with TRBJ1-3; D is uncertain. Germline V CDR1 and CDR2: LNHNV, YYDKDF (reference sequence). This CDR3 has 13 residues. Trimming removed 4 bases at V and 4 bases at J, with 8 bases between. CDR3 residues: CATSIDTGNTIYF. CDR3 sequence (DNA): TGTGCCACCAGCATAGACACAGGAAACACCATATATTTT.

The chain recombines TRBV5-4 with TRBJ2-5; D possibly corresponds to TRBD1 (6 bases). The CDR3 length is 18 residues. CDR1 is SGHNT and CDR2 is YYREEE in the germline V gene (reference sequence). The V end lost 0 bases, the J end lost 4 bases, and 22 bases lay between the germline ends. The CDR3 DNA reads TGTGCCAGCAGCTTGGGTCGTAACGGCAGGGGATTTCCAGAGACCCAGTACTTC. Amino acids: CASSLGRNGRGFPETQYF.

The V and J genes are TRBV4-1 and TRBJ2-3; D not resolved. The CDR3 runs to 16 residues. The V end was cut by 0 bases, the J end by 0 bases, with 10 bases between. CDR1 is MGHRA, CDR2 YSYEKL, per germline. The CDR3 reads CASSQDLSLSTDTQYF. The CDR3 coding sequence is TGCGCCAGCAGCCAAGATTTGAGTCTTAGCACAGATACGCAGTATTTT.

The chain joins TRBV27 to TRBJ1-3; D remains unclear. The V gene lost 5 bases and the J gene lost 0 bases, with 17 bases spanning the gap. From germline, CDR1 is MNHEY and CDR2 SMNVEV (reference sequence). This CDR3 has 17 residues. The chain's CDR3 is CASSPTPAASSGNTIYF. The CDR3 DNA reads TGTGCCAGCAGTCCTACCCCGGCAGCTAGCTCTGGAAACACCATATATTTT.

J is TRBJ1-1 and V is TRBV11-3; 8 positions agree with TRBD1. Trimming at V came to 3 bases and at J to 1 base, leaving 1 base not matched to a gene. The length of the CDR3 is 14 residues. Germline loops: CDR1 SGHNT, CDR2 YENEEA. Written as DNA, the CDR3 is TGTGCCAGCAGCTTCGGGACAGGGAACACTGAAGCTTTCTTT. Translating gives CASSFGTGNTEAFF.

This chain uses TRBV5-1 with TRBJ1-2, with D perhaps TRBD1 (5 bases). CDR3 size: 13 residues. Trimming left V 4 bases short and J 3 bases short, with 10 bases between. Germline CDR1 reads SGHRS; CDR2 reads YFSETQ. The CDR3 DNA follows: TGCGCCAGCAGCCGGGACGGGGACTATGGCTACACCTTC. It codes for CASSRDGDYGYTF.

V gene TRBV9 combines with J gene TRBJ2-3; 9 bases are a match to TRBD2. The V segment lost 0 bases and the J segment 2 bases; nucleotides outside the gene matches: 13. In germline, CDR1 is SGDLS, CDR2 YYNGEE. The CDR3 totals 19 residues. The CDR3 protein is CASSVDVAGGPLPTDTQYF. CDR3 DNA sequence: TGTGCCAGCAGCGTAGATGTGGCGGGAGGGCCCCTTCCCACAGATACGCAGTATTTT.

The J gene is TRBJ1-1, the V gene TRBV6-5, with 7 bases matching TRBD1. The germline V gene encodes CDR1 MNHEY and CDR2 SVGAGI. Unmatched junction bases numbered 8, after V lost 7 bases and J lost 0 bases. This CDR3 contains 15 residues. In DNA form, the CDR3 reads TGTGCCAGCATCGCAACCGGGACAGTGAACACTGAAGCTTTCTTT. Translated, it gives CASIATGTVNTEAFF.

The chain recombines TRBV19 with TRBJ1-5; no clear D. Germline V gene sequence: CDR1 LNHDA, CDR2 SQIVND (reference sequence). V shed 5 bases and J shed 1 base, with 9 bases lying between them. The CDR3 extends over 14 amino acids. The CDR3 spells CASSLQDSNQPQHF. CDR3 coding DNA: TGTGCCAGTAGTTTGCAGGACAGCAATCAGCCCCAGCATTTT.

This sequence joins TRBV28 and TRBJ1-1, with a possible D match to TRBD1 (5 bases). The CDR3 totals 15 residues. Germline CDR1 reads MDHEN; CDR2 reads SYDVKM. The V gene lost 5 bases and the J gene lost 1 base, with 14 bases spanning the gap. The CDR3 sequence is CASSGEGWENTEAFF. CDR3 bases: TGTGCCAGCAGTGGGGAGGGGTGGGAGAACACTGAAGCTTTCTTT.

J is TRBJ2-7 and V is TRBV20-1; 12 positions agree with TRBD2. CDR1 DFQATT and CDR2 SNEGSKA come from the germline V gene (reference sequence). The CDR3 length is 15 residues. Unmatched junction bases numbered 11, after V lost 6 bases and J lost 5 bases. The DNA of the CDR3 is TGCAGTGCAAGTAATCTAGCGGGAGGGTATGACGAGCAGTACTTC. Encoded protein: CSASNLAGGYDEQYF.

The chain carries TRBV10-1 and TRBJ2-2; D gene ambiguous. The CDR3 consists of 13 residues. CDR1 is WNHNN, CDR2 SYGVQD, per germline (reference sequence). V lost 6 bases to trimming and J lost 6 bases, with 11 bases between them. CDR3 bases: TGCGCCAGCAGGGCAACAGTGTCCGGGGAGCTGTTTTTT. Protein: CASRATVSGELFF.

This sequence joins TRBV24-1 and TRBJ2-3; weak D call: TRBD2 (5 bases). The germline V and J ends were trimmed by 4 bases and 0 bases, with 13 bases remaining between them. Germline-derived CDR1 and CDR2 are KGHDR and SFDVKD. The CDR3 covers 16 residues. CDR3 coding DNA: TGTGCCACCAGTGACTATTGGGAGTCTAGCACAGATACGCAGTATTTT. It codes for CATSDYWESSTDTQYF.

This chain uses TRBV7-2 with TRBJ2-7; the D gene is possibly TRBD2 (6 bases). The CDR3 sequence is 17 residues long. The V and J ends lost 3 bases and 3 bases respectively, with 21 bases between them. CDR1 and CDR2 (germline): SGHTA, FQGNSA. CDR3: CASSFLGGGLFHYEQYF. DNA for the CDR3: TGTGCCAGCAGCTTCTTAGGTGGAGGGCTATTTCACTACGAGCAGTACTTC. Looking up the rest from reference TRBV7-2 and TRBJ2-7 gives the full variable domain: GAGVSQSPSNKVTEKGKDVELRCDPISGHTALYWYRQSLGQGLEFLIYFQGNSAPDKSGLPSDRFSAERTGGSVSTLTIQRTQQEDSAVYLCASSFLGGGLFHYEQYFGPGTRLTVT.

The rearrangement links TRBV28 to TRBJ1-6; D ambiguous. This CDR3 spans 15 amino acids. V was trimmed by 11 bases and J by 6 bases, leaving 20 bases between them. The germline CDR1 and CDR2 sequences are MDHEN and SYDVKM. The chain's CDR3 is CAGTRGNNPNSPLHF. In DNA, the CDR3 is TGTGCCGGAACCCGTGGAAATAACCCTAATTCACCCCTCCACTTT.

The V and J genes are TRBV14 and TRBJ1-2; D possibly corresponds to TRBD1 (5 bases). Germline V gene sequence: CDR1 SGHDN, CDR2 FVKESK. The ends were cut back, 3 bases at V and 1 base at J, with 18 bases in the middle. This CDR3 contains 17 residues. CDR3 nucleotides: TGTGCCAGCAGCCACCCGGGGCAGGGTAAAGTTAACTATGGCTACACCTTC. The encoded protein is CASSHPGQGKVNYGYTF. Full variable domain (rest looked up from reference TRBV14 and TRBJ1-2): EAGVTQFPSHSVIEKGQTVTLRCDPISGHDNLYWYRRVMGKEIKFLLHFVKESKQDESGMPNNRFLAERTGGTYSTLKVQPAELEDSGVYFCASSHPGQGKVNYGYTFGSGTRLTVV.

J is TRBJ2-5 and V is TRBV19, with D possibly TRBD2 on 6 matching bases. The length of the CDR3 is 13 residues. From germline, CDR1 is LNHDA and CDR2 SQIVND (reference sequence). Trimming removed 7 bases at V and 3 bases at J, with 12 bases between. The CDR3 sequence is CASNAGIKETQYF. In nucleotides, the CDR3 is TGTGCCAGTAATGCGGGGATCAAAGAGACCCAGTACTTC.

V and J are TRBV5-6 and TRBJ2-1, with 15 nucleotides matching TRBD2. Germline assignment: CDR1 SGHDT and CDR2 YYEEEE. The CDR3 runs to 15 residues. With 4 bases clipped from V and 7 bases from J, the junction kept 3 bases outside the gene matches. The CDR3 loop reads CASSPGLAGGNEQFF. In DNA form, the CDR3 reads TGTGCCAGCAGCCCCGGACTAGCGGGAGGGAATGAGCAGTTCTTC.

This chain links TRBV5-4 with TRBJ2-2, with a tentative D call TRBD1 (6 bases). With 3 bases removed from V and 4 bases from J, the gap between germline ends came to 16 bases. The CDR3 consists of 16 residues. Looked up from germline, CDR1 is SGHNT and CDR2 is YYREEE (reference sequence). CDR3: CASSSSDRIGTGELFF. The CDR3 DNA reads TGTGCCAGCAGCTCCTCCGACAGGATTGGCACCGGGGAGCTGTTTTTT. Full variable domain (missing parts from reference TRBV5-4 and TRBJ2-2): ETGVTQSPTHLIKTRGQQVTLRCSSQSGHNTVSWYQQALGQGPQFIFQYYREEENGRGNFPPRFSGLQFPNYSSELNVNALELDDSALYLCASSSSDRIGTGELFFGEGSRLTVL.

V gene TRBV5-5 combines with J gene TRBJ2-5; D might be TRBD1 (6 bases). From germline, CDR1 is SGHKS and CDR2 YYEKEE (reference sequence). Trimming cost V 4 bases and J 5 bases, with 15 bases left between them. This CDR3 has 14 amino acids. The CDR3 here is CASSPGQWSETQYF. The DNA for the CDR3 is TGTGCCAGCAGCCCGGGACAATGGAGCGAGACCCAGTACTTC.

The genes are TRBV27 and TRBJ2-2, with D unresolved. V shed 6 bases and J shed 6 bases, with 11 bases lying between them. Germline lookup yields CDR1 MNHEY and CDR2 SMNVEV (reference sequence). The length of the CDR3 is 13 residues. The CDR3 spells CASRPLGPGELFF. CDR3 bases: TGTGCCAGCAGGCCATTAGGTCCCGGGGAGCTGTTTTTT.

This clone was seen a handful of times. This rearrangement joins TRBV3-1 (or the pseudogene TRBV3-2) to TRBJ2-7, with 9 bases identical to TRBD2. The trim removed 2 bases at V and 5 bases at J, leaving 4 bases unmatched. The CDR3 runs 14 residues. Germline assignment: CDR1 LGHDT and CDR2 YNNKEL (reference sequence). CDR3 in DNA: TGTGCCAGCAGCCAACCTAGCGGGAACCACGAGCAGTACTTC. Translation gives CASSQPSGNHEQYF.

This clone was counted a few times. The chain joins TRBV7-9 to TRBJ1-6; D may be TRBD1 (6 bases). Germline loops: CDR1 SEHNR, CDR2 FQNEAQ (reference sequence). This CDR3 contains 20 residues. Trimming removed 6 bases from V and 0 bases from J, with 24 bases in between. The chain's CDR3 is CASRRGGGIPPSSYNSPLHF. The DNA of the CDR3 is TGTGCCAGCAGAAGGGGGGGCGGGATCCCCCCGTCCTCCTATAATTCACCCCTCCACTTT.

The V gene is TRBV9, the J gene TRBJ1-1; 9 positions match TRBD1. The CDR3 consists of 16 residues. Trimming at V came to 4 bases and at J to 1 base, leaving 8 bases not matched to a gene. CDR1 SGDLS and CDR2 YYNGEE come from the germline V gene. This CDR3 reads CASSLTPGQGNTEAFF. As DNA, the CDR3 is TGTGCCAGCAGCTTAACTCCGGGACAGGGGAACACTGAAGCTTTCTTT.

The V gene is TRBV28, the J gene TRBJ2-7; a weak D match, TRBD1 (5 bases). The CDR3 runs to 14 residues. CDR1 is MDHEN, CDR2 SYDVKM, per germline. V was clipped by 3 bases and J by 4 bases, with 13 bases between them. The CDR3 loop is CASSFWRTKYEQYF. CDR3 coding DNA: TGTGCCAGCAGTTTCTGGCGGACAAAATACGAGCAGTACTTC.